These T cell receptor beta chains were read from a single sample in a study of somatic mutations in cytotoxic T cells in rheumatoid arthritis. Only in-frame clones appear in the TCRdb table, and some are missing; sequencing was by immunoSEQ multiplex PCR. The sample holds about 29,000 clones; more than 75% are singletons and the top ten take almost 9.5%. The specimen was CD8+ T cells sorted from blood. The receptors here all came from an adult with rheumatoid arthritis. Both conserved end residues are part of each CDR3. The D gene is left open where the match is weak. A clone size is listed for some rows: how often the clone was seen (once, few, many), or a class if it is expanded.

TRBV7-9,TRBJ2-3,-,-,TGTGCCAGCAGCTTAGGGTACTCTAGCACAGATACGCAGTATTTT,CASSLGYSSTDTQYF
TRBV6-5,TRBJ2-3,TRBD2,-,TGTGCCAGCAGGTCTAGCGGGGCCTTGCAGTATTTT,CASRSSGALQYF
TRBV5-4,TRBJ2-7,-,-,TGTGCCAGCAGCTTTAGGGGCGCCTACGAGCAGTACTTC,CASSFRGAYEQYF
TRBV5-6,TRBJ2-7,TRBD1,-,TGTGCCAGCAGCTTGGACAGGGGGTTCTACGAGCAGTACTTC,CASSLDRGFYEQYF
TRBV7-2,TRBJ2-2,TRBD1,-,TGTGCCAGCAGCTCTACAGGGGACGCCGGGGAGCTGTTTTTT,CASSSTGDAGELFF
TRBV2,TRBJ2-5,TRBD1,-,TGTGCCAGCAGTGAGGGGACAGGGGGCGCGGGGGGAGAGACCCAGTACTTC,CASSEGTGGAGGETQYF
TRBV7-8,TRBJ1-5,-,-,TGTGCCAGCAGCTCAAAACCCGTCGGGCCCCAGCATTTT,CASSSKPVGPQHF
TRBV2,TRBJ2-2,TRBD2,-,TGTGCCAGCAGCGGCATTGGGACTATTAACACCGGGGAGCTGTTTTTT,CASSGIGTINTGELFF
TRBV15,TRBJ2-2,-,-,TGTGCCACCAGCGGCGGGGAGGACCACACCGGGGAGCTGTTTTTT,CATSGGEDHTGELFF
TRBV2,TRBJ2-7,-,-,TGTGCCAGCAGTGAGGACGTTTCCGTGGAGGAGCAGTACTTC,CASSEDVSVEEQYF
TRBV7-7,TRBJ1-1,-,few,TGTGCTAGCAGCCCCGGGGAGGGTGCGACAGCTTTCTTT,CASSPGEGATAFF
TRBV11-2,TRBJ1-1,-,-,TGTGCCAGCAGCTTAGGGCAGTTGGACACTGAAGCTTTCTTT,CASSLGQLDTEAFF
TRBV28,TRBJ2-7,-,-,TGTGCCAGCAGTTTCGCCGAGGAGCAGTACTTC,CASSFAEEQYF
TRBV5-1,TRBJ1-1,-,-,TGCGCCAGCAGCTGGGAGACAGGGAACACTGAAGCTTTCTTT,CASSWETGNTEAFF
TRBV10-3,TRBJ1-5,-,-,TGTGCCATCAGTGACGACAACTATAGCAATCAGCCCCAGCATTTT,CAISDDNYSNQPQHF
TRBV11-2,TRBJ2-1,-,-,TGTGCCAGCAGCTTAGCCCCCCCAGGGACTTTTTACAATGAGCAGTTCTTC,CASSLAPPGTFYNEQFF
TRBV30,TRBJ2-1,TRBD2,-,TGTGCCTGCTTTGAGCGGGAGGACTATGAGCAGTTCTTC,CACFEREDYEQFF
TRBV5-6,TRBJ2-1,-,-,TGTGCCAGCAGCCCCGGGACACTGAGGGACGATGAGCAGTTCTTC,CASSPGTLRDDEQFF
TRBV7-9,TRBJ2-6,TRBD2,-,TGTGCCAGCAGCTGGGACTATCTCTCTGGGGCCAACGTCCTGACTTTC,CASSWDYLSGANVLTF
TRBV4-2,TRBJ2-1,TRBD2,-,TGTGCCAGCAGCCCCCGGACTAGCGGGTTATACAATGAGCAGTTCTTC,CASSPRTSGLYNEQFF
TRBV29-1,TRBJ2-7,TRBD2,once,TGCAGCGTTGAAGTCAGGCTAGCGGGAAGACAATACGAGCAGTACTTC,CSVEVRLAGRQYEQYF
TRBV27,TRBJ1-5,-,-,TGTGCCAGCAGTTTATTGGGCAATCAGCCCCAGCATTTT,CASSLLGNQPQHF
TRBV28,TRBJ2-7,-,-,TGTGCCAGCCGGAGGGGCGCCGAGCAGTACTTC,CASRRGAEQYF
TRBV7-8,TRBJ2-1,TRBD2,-,TGTGCCAGCAGCCCGCGACTAGCGGAGACCAATGAGCAGTTCTTC,CASSPRLAETNEQFF
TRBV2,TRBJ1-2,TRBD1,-,TGTGCCAGCAGACAGGGGGCGCGGGGCTACACCTTC,CASRQGARGYTF
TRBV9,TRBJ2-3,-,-,TGTGCCAGCAGCGGAGGTCTCACAGATACGCAGTATTTT,CASSGGLTDTQYF
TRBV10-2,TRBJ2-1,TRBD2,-,TGCGCCAGCAGTGATGAAACTAGCGGGGGCTACAATGAGCAGTTCTTC,CASSDETSGGYNEQFF
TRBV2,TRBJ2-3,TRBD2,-,TGTGCCAGCATCAGCGGGAGGGCCCCAGGCACAGATACGCAGTATTTT,CASISGRAPGTDTQYF
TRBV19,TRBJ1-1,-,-,TGTGCCAGTAGTATAGCTCCTCACAGGGAGGGAGAGGACACTGAAGCTTTCTTT,CASSIAPHREGEDTEAFF
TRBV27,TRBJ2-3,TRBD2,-,TGTGCCAGCAGTTTAATGGGACTAGCTTCCCCAGATACGCAGTATTTT,CASSLMGLASPDTQYF
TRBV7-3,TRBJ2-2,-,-,TGTGCCAGCTCCACGAACACCGGGGAGCTGTTTTTT,CASSTNTGELFF
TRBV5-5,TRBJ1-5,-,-,TGTGCCAGCAGCTTGGAGGGGGGTGATCAGCCCCAGCATTTT,CASSLEGGDQPQHF
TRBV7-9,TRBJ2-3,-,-,TGTGCCAGCAGCTTCAGCATGGATACGCAGTATTTT,CASSFSMDTQYF
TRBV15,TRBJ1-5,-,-,TGTGCCACCAGCCCCGAGCTTGGAAAGCCCCAGCATTTT,CATSPELGKPQHF
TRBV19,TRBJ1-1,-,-,TGTGCCAGTAGTATAGGAGGAGACACTGAAGCTTTCTTT,CASSIGGDTEAFF
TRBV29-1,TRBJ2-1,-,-,TGCAGCGTTGCCTATGTTGGGGGAAGCTCCTACAATGAGCAGTTCTTC,CSVAYVGGSSYNEQFF
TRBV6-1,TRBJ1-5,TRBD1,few,TGTGCCAGCAGTGACGACGGCGGGACAGGCATCAATCAGCCCCAGCATTTT,CASSDDGGTGINQPQHF
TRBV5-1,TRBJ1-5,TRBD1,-,TGCGCCAGCAGCTTGACAGGGGGAGATAGCAATCAGCCCCAGCATTTT,CASSLTGGDSNQPQHF
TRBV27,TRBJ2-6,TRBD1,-,TGTGCCAGCAGTTCCCCGGGACAGCGAACATCAGGGGCCAACGTCCTGACTTTC,CASSSPGQRTSGANVLTF
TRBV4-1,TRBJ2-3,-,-,TGCGCCAGCAGCCAGGCCAGGGCGGATCTCACAGATACGCAGTATTTT,CASSQARADLTDTQYF